These 9 T cell receptor beta chains originate from one sample sequenced in a study of T cells in Graves' hyperthyroidism and ophthalmopathy. Researchers amplified the TCR beta CDR3 regions from RNA transcripts. A set of HTBI primers served as the primers for a first-round RT-PCR of the TCR CDR3. Via MiXCR, TCRdb re-called the multiplex PCR reads, giving one row per CDR3 protein. The sample holds roughly 350,000 distinct CDR3 sequences; more than 11% are singletons and the top ten take around 25%. The sample was blood. The receptors originated from a woman between 25 and 40 years old with Graves' hyperthyroidism.

This clonotype occurred many times. The gene calls are TRBV7-2 and TRBJ2-7, with no clear D. The germline V gene encodes CDR1 SGHTA and CDR2 FQGNSA. V shed 6 bases and J shed 6 bases, with 12 bases lying between them. This CDR3 has 12 amino acids. The CDR3 reads CASSIDVGEQYF. The CDR3 DNA reads TGTGCCAGCAGTATAGATGTTGGCGAGCAGTACTTC.

This clonotype came up a few times. CDR3 loop: CSATTRGEQYF. CDR3 nucleotide sequence: TGCAGTGCAACGACCCGGGGCGAGCAGTACTTC. This chain links TRBV20-1 with TRBJ2-7, with D tentatively TRBD2 (5 bases). V lost 6 bases and J 6 bases, leaving 12 bases between the germline ends. Germline CDR1 and CDR2: DFQATT and SNEGSKA (reference sequence). The CDR3 is 11 amino acids.

This clonotype was seen more than once but under ten times. The chain recombines TRBV12-3 or TRBV12-4 with TRBJ2-7; 7 bases are shared with TRBD1. The CDR3 consists of 15 residues. Unmatched junction bases numbered 11, after V lost 6 bases and J lost 3 bases. CDR3 loop: CASSDRQGPGYEQYF. CDR3 DNA sequence: TGTGCCAGCAGCGACCGACAGGGCCCTGGCTACGAGCAGTACTTC.

This clonotype was seen repeatedly, ten times or more. This rearrangement joins TRBV7-9 to TRBJ2-1, with D tentatively TRBD2 (5 bases). The CDR3 spans 17 residues. CDR1 SEHNR and CDR2 FQNEAQ come from the germline V gene (reference sequence). Trimming removed 7 bases from V and 6 bases from J, with 25 bases in between. The CDR3 protein is CASTPSTGDRSANEQFF. In nucleotides, the CDR3 is TGTGCCAGCACCCCATCGACCGGGGATAGGAGCGCCAATGAGCAGTTCTTC.

J is TRBJ2-3 and V is TRBV4-2; D possibly corresponds to TRBD2 (6 bases). The germline V gene encodes CDR1 LGHNA and CDR2 YNFKEQ. CDR3 size: 16 residues. Deletions cut 3 bases from V and 3 bases from J, with 16 bases between. In nucleotides, the CDR3 is TGTGCCAGCAGCCAGGAAGGACGGGAGTGGACAGATACGCAGTATTTT. This translates into CASSQEGREWTDTQYF.

This clonotype was seen repeatedly, ten times or more. V is TRBV7-2 and J is TRBJ2-5, with TRBD2 as a possible D gene (6 bases). V lost 3 bases to trimming and J lost 6 bases, with 11 bases between them. CDR1 is SGHTA, CDR2 FQGNSA, per germline. This CDR3 comprises 13 residues. The CDR3 DNA reads as TGTGCCAGCAGCTTGGGTGGGGGGAAGACCCAGTACTTC. It yields the protein CASSLGGGKTQYF. The full variable domain, rest sourced from reference TRBV7-2 and TRBJ2-5, is GAGVSQSPSNKVTEKGKDVELRCDPISGHTALYWYRQSLGQGLEFLIYFQGNSAPDKSGLPSDRFSAERTGGSVSTLTIQRTQQEDSAVYLCASSLGGGKTQYFGPGTRLLVL.

Many counts were recorded for this clonotype. The CDR3: CASSSTSGVYNEQFF. CDR3 sequence (DNA): TGTGCCAGCAGCTCAACTAGCGGAGTCTACAATGAGCAGTTCTTC. The chain carries TRBV7-2 and TRBJ2-1, with 8 positions matching TRBD2. V was pared by 4 bases and J by 3 bases, with 5 bases of the junction left unmatched. CDR3 length equals 15 residues. The germline V gene encodes CDR1 SGHTA and CDR2 FQGNSA. The full variable domain, with the rest looked up from reference TRBV7-2 and TRBJ2-1, is GAGVSQSPSNKVTEKGKDVELRCDPISGHTALYWYRQSLGQGLEFLIYFQGNSAPDKSGLPSDRFSAERTGGSVSTLTIQRTQQEDSAVYLCASSSTSGVYNEQFFGPGTRLTVL.

The rearrangement joins TRBV10-3 to TRBJ2-7; TRBD2 might be the D (6 bases). CDR3 length: 13 residues. In germline, CDR1 is ENHRY, CDR2 SYGVKD. V was cut by 8 bases and J by 6 bases, with 17 bases left in between. The CDR3 region has the DNA TGTGCCATCGCGACCGTCGGGGGTGGCGAGCAGTACTTC. Encoded protein: CAIATVGGGEQYF.

This sequence joins TRBV2 and TRBJ2-2; D is perhaps TRBD2 (7 bases). Germline V gene sequence: CDR1 SNHLY, CDR2 FYNNEI. Trimming stripped 2 bases from V and 4 bases from J, with 17 bases between. The CDR3 spans 17 residues. The CDR3 is CASSENSGGGTTGELFF. CDR3 DNA sequence: TGTGCCAGCAGTGAAAATTCGGGGGGCGGTACCACCGGGGAGCTGTTTTTT.